These 11 T cell receptor beta chains came from one sample sequenced in a study of technical replicates of blood from a few donors. Sequencing was performed with immunoSEQ multiplex PCR; in TCRdb, only in-frame clones are kept and a portion is missing. This table holds some 85,000 clones, 90% to 95% found once. Source material: T cells isolated from PBMCs. The receptor set was obtained from a human donor in good health.

The chain joins TRBV14 to TRBJ2-6; 11 bases are a match to TRBD1. V shed 4 bases, J shed 4 bases, and the junction held 9 bases outside the gene matches. The CDR3 contains 18 residues. The germline V gene encodes CDR1 SGHDN and CDR2 FVKESK. CDR3 DNA: TGTGCCAGCAGCCGAGACCTCGGACAGGGGGCGGGGGCCAACGTCCTGACTTTC. Protein: CASSRDLGQGAGANVLTF.

This clone was seen only once. The chain joins TRBV27 to TRBJ2-3; D is perhaps TRBD2 (6 bases). The CDR3 is made up of 13 amino acids. Trimming removed 6 bases from V and 5 bases from J, with 12 bases in between. Germline V gene data show CDR1 as MNHEY and CDR2 as SMNVEV (reference sequence). The CDR3: CASRGGEGDTQYF. CDR3 DNA: TGTGCCAGCAGGGGGGGAGAGGGAGATACGCAGTATTTT.

The chain joins TRBV10-1 to TRBJ2-7; 8 bases are shared with TRBD2. J was trimmed by 2 bases and V by 0 bases; bases with no gene match: 0. The CDR3 consists of 14 residues. Germline V gene sequence: CDR1 WNHNN, CDR2 SYGVQD (reference sequence). This CDR3 reads CASSESGRAYEQYF. CDR3 sequence (DNA): TGCGCCAGCAGTGAGTCCGGGAGGGCCTACGAGCAGTACTTC.

The rearrangement uses TRBV2 and TRBJ1-5; D is uncertain. In germline, CDR1 is SNHLY, CDR2 FYNNEI. The ends were cut back, 7 bases at V and 4 bases at J, with 11 bases in the middle. This CDR3 is 13 amino acids long. CDR3 nucleotides: TGTGCCAGCAACGTACGGGAGAATCAGCCCCAGCATTTT. It specifies CASNVRENQPQHF.

This rearrangement joins TRBV7-9 to TRBJ1-3; weak D call: TRBD1 (5 bases). Germline V CDR1 and CDR2: SEHNR, FQNEAQ (reference sequence). This CDR3 spans 12 amino acids. V lost 2 bases and J lost 8, with 7 bases in between. The CDR3 sequence is CASSLSGDTIYF. The CDR3 nucleotides are TGTGCCAGCAGCTTATCGGGGGACACCATATATTTT.

V and J are TRBV9 and TRBJ2-1; 9 nucleotides line up with TRBD2. Per germline, CDR1 SGDLS and CDR2 YYNGEE. V was clipped by 0 bases and J by 6 bases; unmatched bases: 4. The CDR3 is 15 amino acids. The CDR3, as DNA: TGTGCCAGCAGCGTAGACGCGGGAGGGCCCAATGAGCAGTTCTTC. Protein: CASSVDAGGPNEQFF.

The J gene is TRBJ2-3, the V gene TRBV5-1; 11 bases are a match to TRBD2. V lost 5 bases to trimming and J lost 0 bases; unmatched junction nucleotides: 5. The CDR3 has 16 residues. The germline V gene encodes CDR1 SGHRS and CDR2 YFSETQ. The CDR3 reads CASSSGRAPSTDTQYF. The CDR3 DNA follows: TGCGCCAGCAGTAGCGGGAGGGCCCCTAGCACAGATACGCAGTATTTT.

J is TRBJ2-7 and V is TRBV6-1; 10 bases are shared with TRBD2. The CDR3 runs 16 residues. Germline CDR1 reads MNHNS; CDR2 reads SASEGT. J was trimmed by 3 bases and V by 2 bases; bases with no gene match: 7. Written as DNA, the CDR3 is TGTGCCAGCAGTGAACAACCAGCGGGAGGGATCTACGAGCAGTACTTC. Translated, it gives CASSEQPAGGIYEQYF.

V and J are TRBV6-1 and TRBJ1-1, with 8 bases aligning to TRBD1. The CDR3 is 11 residues long. CDR1 and CDR2 from the germline V gene are MNHNS and SASEGT. The CDR3 sequence: CAGQGYTEAFF. In nucleotides, the CDR3 is TGTGCTGGACAGGGTTACACTGAAGCTTTCTTT.

The genes are TRBV4-3 and TRBJ2-5; D is unresolved. V lost 0 bases to trimming and J lost 4 bases, with 15 bases between them. Germline V gene data show CDR1 as LGHNA and CDR2 as YSLEER. The CDR3 is made up of 16 amino acids. For the CDR3, the DNA is TGCGCCAGCAGCCAAGAGAGGATAGTTCTTCCAGAGACCCAGTACTTC. It codes for CASSQERIVLPETQYF.

This clone was recorded only once. The rearrangement links TRBV13 to TRBJ2-1; TRBD2 matches 13 bases. Trimming took 6 bases from V and 8 from J; bases not matched to a gene: 4. Looked up from germline, CDR1 is PRHDT and CDR2 is FYEKMQ (reference sequence). The CDR3 has 14 amino acids. CDR3 sequence: CASSRTSGSYEQFF. Here the CDR3 DNA reads TGTGCCAGCAGTCGGACTAGCGGGAGCTATGAGCAGTTCTTC.